The 32 T cell receptor beta chains given below trace back to one sample, sequenced in a study of cytomegalovirus exposure and HLA in healthy donors. Use of 60 Vbeta and 13 Jbeta primers characterized the PCR. Generated by immunoSEQ multiplex PCR, the TCRdb table keeps only in-frame clones and is missing some. The sample lists 90,000 to 100,000 clones; around three fifths were seen once. The sequenced sample was PBMCs. Every receptor here comes from a boy between 10 and 17 years old in good health and CMV-seropositive.

The rearrangement uses TRBV2 and TRBJ1-5; 9 bases are a match to TRBD1. Germline CDR1 SNHLY, CDR2 FYNNEI. V shed 6 bases, J shed 6 bases, and the junction held 9 bases outside the gene matches. The CDR3 consists of 15 residues. The CDR3 protein is CASREGTGSVQPQHF. The CDR3 nucleotides read TGTGCCAGCAGGGAGGGGACAGGGTCGGTTCAGCCCCAGCATTTT.

The chain uses TRBV5-1 and TRBJ2-7; 8 positions match TRBD1. V dropped 1 base and J dropped 6; count of bases not matched to a gene: 6. The CDR3 is 14 residues long. CDR1 and CDR2 from the germline V gene are SGHRS and YFSETQ. The CDR3: CASSLRTGQVEQYF. CDR3 nucleotide sequence: TGCGCCAGCAGCTTGCGGACAGGGCAGGTCGAGCAGTACTTC.

This chain joins TRBV10-3 and TRBJ1-5; maybe TRBD1 (5 bases). Between the trimmed V and J ends, which lost 3 bases and 5 bases, there was a span of 14 bases. Germline assignment: CDR1 ENHRY and CDR2 SYGVKD. This CDR3 contains 15 residues. CDR3 nucleotides: TGTGCCATCAGTGATCTTTCCGGGGGGGATCAGCCCCAGCATTTT. This encodes CAISDLSGGDQPQHF.

The chain couples TRBV19 to TRBJ1-5; D unresolved. The germline V gene has CDR1 LNHDA and CDR2 SQIVND (reference sequence). The V and J ends lost 0 bases and 9 bases respectively, with 12 bases between them. This CDR3 has 14 residues. CDR3 coding DNA: TGTGCCAGTAGTATAGATCAGGCCCGGCGGCCCCAGCATTTT. Its protein product is CASSIDQARRPQHF.

V usage is TRBV5-6 and J usage is TRBJ2-6; D unresolved. V gave up 3 bases and J gave up 1 base, with 8 bases separating them. The CDR3 has 15 amino acids. Per germline, CDR1 SGHDT and CDR2 YYEEEE. CDR3 region: CASSSRLSGANVLTF. The CDR3 DNA reads as TGTGCCAGCAGCTCAAGACTGTCTGGGGCCAACGTCCTGACTTTC.

J is TRBJ2-5 and V is TRBV25-1; possible D gene TRBD2, 7 bases. V was shortened by 3 bases and J by 0 bases, with 14 bases between the two germline ends. The CDR3 has 16 amino acids. In germline, CDR1 is MGHDK, CDR2 SYGVNS. CDR3 DNA: TGTGCCAGCAGTGATAGGGGGGGACATAACCAAGAGACCCAGTACTTC. Protein: CASSDRGGHNQETQYF.

The gene calls are TRBV5-4 and TRBJ2-3, with TRBD1 matching 7 bases. V was clipped by 5 bases and J by 6 bases; unmatched bases: 6. The CDR3 is 13 amino acids. The germline gives CDR1 SGHNT, CDR2 YYREEE (reference sequence). The CDR3 sequence is CASRKGAEDTQYF. As DNA, the CDR3 is TGTGCCAGCAGGAAGGGGGCAGAGGATACGCAGTATTTT.

The rearrangement uses TRBV27 and TRBJ2-3; 7 bases are shared with TRBD1. The CDR3 totals 17 residues. Germline loops: CDR1 MNHEY, CDR2 SMNVEV (reference sequence). The trim removed 5 bases at V and 4 bases at J, leaving 15 bases unmatched. The CDR3 nucleotides are TGTGCCAGCAGTCAGACAAGCTCCGGGACAGTACCAGATACGCAGTATTTT. This translates into CASSQTSSGTVPDTQYF.

This clone turned up a few times. V is TRBV5-1 and J is TRBJ1-4; 10 bases fit TRBD1. The CDR3 runs to 14 residues. CDR1 is SGHRS, CDR2 YFSETQ, per germline. The J segment lost 6 bases and the V segment lost 4 bases, leaving 3 bases of the junction unmatched. CDR3 loop: CASSDGTGDEKLFF. The CDR3 nucleotides are TGCGCCAGCAGCGATGGGACAGGGGATGAAAAACTGTTTTTT.

This clone was observed a handful of times. DNA for the CDR3: TGTGCCAGTAGTACGACCCCGGGAGGGCAAGGACAGCCCCAGCATTTT. The encoded protein is CASSTTPGGQGQPQHF. The chain employs TRBV19 and TRBJ1-5; unclear D gene. Germline V gene lookup returns CDR1 LNHDA and CDR2 SQIVND (reference sequence). The CDR3 has 16 residues. Trimming pared 4 bases from V and 7 bases from J, leaving 20 bases between.

This chain links TRBV29-1 with TRBJ2-5; 7 bases agree with TRBD2. Looked up from germline, CDR1 is SQVTM and CDR2 is ANQGSEA. This CDR3 contains 13 residues. Trimming took 1 base from V and 11 from J; bases not matched to a gene: 10. The CDR3 nucleotides are TGCAGCGTTGAAGGCCGACCAGGGCGGGAGCAGTACTTC. This translates into CSVEGRPGREQYF.

The chain carries TRBV30 and TRBJ1-5; D may be TRBD1 (5 bases). The germline V and J ends were trimmed by 0 bases and 4 bases, with 13 bases remaining between them. Germline V gives CDR1 GTSNPN, CDR2 SVGIG (reference sequence). This CDR3 comprises 15 residues. CDR3 in amino acids: CAWSVRGFGNQPQHF. CDR3 bases: TGTGCCTGGAGTGTACGGGGGTTCGGAAATCAGCCCCAGCATTTT.

A few counts support this clone. J is TRBJ1-3 and V is TRBV6-1; maybe TRBD1 (6 bases). V lost 8 bases to trimming and J lost 4 bases, with 9 bases between them. CDR1 and CDR2 from the germline V gene are MNHNS and SASEGT. The CDR3 covers 12 residues. CDR3 sequence reads: CASRDKGNTIYF. The CDR3 DNA sequence: TGTGCCAGCCGGGACAAAGGAAACACCATATATTTT.

This clone turned up a few times. Here the CDR3 DNA reads TGTGCCAGCAGAACAGGACAGGGTCCCCTTTACGCTTTCTTT. Encoded protein: CASRTGQGPLYAFF. The chain is built from TRBV2 and TRBJ1-1, with 8 nucleotides matching TRBD1. The CDR3 spans 14 residues. V was clipped by 6 bases and J by 11 bases; unmatched bases: 14. The V gene's germline CDR1 is SNHLY and CDR2 FYNNEI.

The V and J genes are TRBV5-1 and TRBJ2-1; 12 bases line up with TRBD2. The junction had 9 bases not matched to a gene; V was cut back by 4 bases and J by 7 bases. The CDR3 extends over 16 amino acids. Germline V gene sequence: CDR1 SGHRS, CDR2 YFSETQ. Written as DNA, the CDR3 is TGCGCCAGCAGCGGAAGGACTAGCGGGGCGGGGAATGAGCAGTTCTTC. Its translation is CASSGRTSGAGNEQFF.

Comment on this clone: Sequence at one end of the junction differs from germline and may be a read error. The chain uses TRBV5-4 and TRBJ1-2; 10 nucleotides line up with TRBD1. The CDR3 consists of 13 residues. Germline V gene sequence: CDR1 SGHNT, CDR2 YYREEE (reference sequence). Here the CDR3 reads CASSFPGQGTLSF. CDR3 DNA: TGTGCCAGCAGCTTTCCGGGACAGGGGACACTAAGCTTC. The complete variable domain, with remaining parts taken from reference TRBV5-4 and TRBJ1-2, reads ETGVTQSPTHLIKTRGQQVTLRCSSQSGHNTVSWYQQALGQGPQFIFQYYREEENGRGNFPPRFSGLQFPNYSSELNVNALELDDSALYLCASSFPGQGTLSFGSGTRLTVV.

The V gene is TRBV6-5, the J gene TRBJ1-4; tentatively, D is TRBD1 (5 bases). CDR3 length: 14 amino acids. V lost 5 bases, J lost 4 bases, and 11 bases lay in between. Per germline, CDR1 MNHEY and CDR2 SVGAGI. CDR3 nucleotide sequence: TGTGCCAGCAGTGAACGGGGGGTTAATGAAAAACTGTTTTTT. Translation gives CASSERGVNEKLFF.

This chain connects TRBV7-3 to TRBJ2-1, with 10 bases matching TRBD2. This CDR3 has 16 residues. The germline gives CDR1 SGHTA, CDR2 FQGTGA. The V gene end was trimmed by 5 bases and the J gene end by 6 bases; junction bases not matched to a gene: 10. Here the CDR3 reads CASSLTLAGVRNEQFF. For the CDR3, the DNA is TGTGCCAGCAGCCTGACTCTAGCGGGAGTTCGCAATGAGCAGTTCTTC.

The gene calls are TRBV18 and TRBJ1-1, with 7 bases fitting TRBD1. The ends lost 1 base at V and 11 bases at J; junction bases unmatched: 10. The CDR3 spans 14 residues. Per the germline V gene, CDR1 is KGHSH and CDR2 is LQKENI. The CDR3: CASSPRQGDLWAFF. CDR3 sequence (DNA): TGTGCCAGCTCACCACGCCAGGGGGATTTGTGGGCTTTCTTT.

This clone was seen a few times. The CDR3, as DNA: TGTGCCAGCAGCCAAGATCTCCCTAGCGGGACGATCTCCTACGAGCAGTACTTC. This translates into CASSQDLPSGTISYEQYF. This chain uses TRBV4-2 with TRBJ2-7, with TRBD2 matching over 9 bases. The CDR3 has 18 residues. Germline CDR1 reads LGHNA; CDR2 reads YNFKEQ. The J segment lost 0 bases and the V segment lost 0 bases, leaving 9 bases of the junction unmatched.

V and J are TRBV5-4 and TRBJ2-2; 10 nucleotides align to TRBD2. V lost 5 bases to trimming and J lost 1 base; unmatched junction nucleotides: 5. This CDR3 is 16 amino acids long. Germline V CDR1 and CDR2: SGHNT, YYREEE (reference sequence). The CDR3 is CASSSTSGVNTGELFF. The CDR3, as DNA: TGTGCCAGCAGTTCCACTAGCGGGGTGAACACCGGGGAGCTGTTTTTT.

This chain connects TRBV9 to TRBJ1-1; the D gene is possibly TRBD1 (5 bases). Germline CDR1 is SGDLS and CDR2 is YYNGEE. This CDR3 comprises 13 residues. V was cut by 0 bases and J by 3 bases, with 6 bases left in between. The DNA of the CDR3 is TGTGCCAGCAGCGTAGTAGGGGACACTGAAGCTTTCTTT. Encoded protein: CASSVVGDTEAFF.

This clone appeared a single time. Written as DNA, the CDR3 is TGTGCCAGTATTCCGACAGGGGGTAATCAGCCCCAGCATTTT. It yields the protein CASIPTGGNQPQHF. The chain joins TRBV19 to TRBJ1-5; 9 bases line up with TRBD1. This CDR3 contains 14 residues. CDR1 LNHDA and CDR2 SQIVND come from the germline V gene (reference sequence). V lost 7 bases and J lost 4; bases outside the gene matches: 5.

The gene calls are TRBV9 and TRBJ2-3; TRBD2 aligns across 12 bases. This CDR3 is built from 15 residues. Germline trimming cut 2 bases from V and 5 bases from J; bases unmatched to any gene: 3. Germline CDR1 reads SGDLS; CDR2 reads YYNGEE. CDR3 protein: CASSVTSGSGDTQYF. The CDR3 DNA reads TGTGCCAGCAGCGTGACTAGCGGGAGCGGAGATACGCAGTATTTT.

This clone was observed a handful of times. The chain combines TRBV7-3 with TRBJ2-7, with 11 bases lining up with TRBD2. Germline trimming cut 4 bases from V and 13 bases from J; bases unmatched to any gene: 12. The CDR3 runs to 14 residues. Germline loops: CDR1 SGHTA, CDR2 FQGTGA. The DNA of the CDR3 is TGTGCCAGCAGCTCCGGACTAGCGGGCGGAGGAGTATACTTC. Amino acids: CASSSGLAGGGVYF.

The chain combines TRBV5-1 with TRBJ2-3; D is ambiguous. V lost 3 bases to trimming and J lost 4 bases, with 9 bases between them. The CDR3 loop spans 13 amino acids. The germline V gene encodes CDR1 SGHRS and CDR2 YFSETQ. The CDR3 spells CASSWAASDTQYF. CDR3 bases: TGCGCCAGCAGCTGGGCCGCGTCAGATACGCAGTATTTT.

This clone was seen more than once but under ten times. The V and J genes are TRBV5-6 and TRBJ1-3; D gene ambiguous. The CDR3 has 16 amino acids. CDR1 and CDR2 (germline): SGHDT, YYEEEE. V lost 4 bases to trimming and J lost 0 bases, with 14 bases between them. CDR3 loop: CASSSDRSFSGNTIYF. The DNA for the CDR3 is TGTGCCAGCAGCAGCGACCGATCCTTCTCTGGAAACACCATATATTTT.

The chain is built from TRBV6-5 and TRBJ2-7; 8 nucleotides agree with TRBD2. The ends lost 8 bases at V and 3 bases at J; junction bases unmatched: 3. Germline assignment: CDR1 MNHEY and CDR2 SVGAGI. The CDR3 runs 12 residues. CDR3 protein: CASSRGGYEQYF. As DNA, the CDR3 is TGTGCCAGCTCACGGGGGGGCTACGAGCAGTACTTC.

The rearrangement links TRBV7-8 to TRBJ2-1; TRBD2 matches at 8 bases. CDR1 and CDR2 from the germline V gene are SGHVS and FQNEAQ. V dropped 4 bases and J dropped 6; count of bases not matched to a gene: 14. This CDR3 has 17 residues. CDR3 loop: CASSSPHGAGGFNEQFF. In nucleotides, the CDR3 is TGTGCCAGCAGCTCCCCCCACGGCGCGGGAGGATTCAATGAGCAGTTCTTC.

The chain is built from TRBV9 and TRBJ2-1, with no clear D. V shed 0 bases and J shed 7 bases, with 14 bases lying between them. In germline, CDR1 is SGDLS, CDR2 YYNGEE. The CDR3 has 15 amino acids. DNA for the CDR3: TGTGCCAGCAGCGTAGTGGGCAGCTTGTTGAATGAGCAGTTCTTC. Translating it yields CASSVVGSLLNEQFF. Full variable domain (missing parts from reference TRBV9 and TRBJ2-1): DSGVTQTPKHLITATGQRVTLRCSPRSGDLSVYWYQQSLDQGLQFLIQYYNGEERAKGNILERFSAQQFPDLHSELNLSSLELGDSALYFCASSVVGSLLNEQFFGPGTRLTVL.

The chain combines TRBV10-1 with TRBJ2-3, with 9 bases matching TRBD2. CDR1 is WNHNN and CDR2 is SYGVQD in the germline V gene (reference sequence). The junction had 11 bases not matched to a gene; V was cut back by 9 bases and J by 4 bases. The CDR3 runs to 15 residues. The CDR3 sequence: CASSRGRATPDTQYF. As DNA, the CDR3 is TGCGCCAGTTCGCGCGGGAGGGCCACCCCAGATACGCAGTATTTT.

The chain combines TRBV7-9 with TRBJ1-2; a weak D match, TRBD1 (5 bases). The CDR3 spans 12 residues. Trimming left V 0 bases short and J 7 bases short, with 6 bases between. Germline V lookup: CDR1 SEHNR, CDR2 FQNEAQ (reference sequence). CDR3 DNA sequence: TGTGCCAGCAGCTTAGCGGGGCTTGGCTACACCTTC. This translates into CASSLAGLGYTF.